One T cell receptor (beta chain) is described in this entry. From germline, CDR1 is GTSNPN and CDR2 SVGIG (reference sequence). This CDR3 region has 16 residues. V was trimmed by 3 bases and J by 1 base, leaving 16 bases between them. With 60 Vbeta and 13 Jbeta primers, the PCR was carried out. Some clones are missing from TCRdb's copy, which holds only in-frame ones; the method was immunoSEQ multiplex PCR. Here the sample spans 100,000 to 150,000 clones, just under 75% being singletons. The data derive from a study of cytomegalovirus exposure and HLA in healthy donors. Study at large: Out of about 180 million T cells, an earlier analysis found over 100 million unique TCR beta sequences in total. A preliminary data release comprised 80 million or so unique TCRs obtained from HLA-typed donors.

The V call is TRBV30, the J call TRBJ1-3; no definite D call. The sequence came from a man between 60 and 75 years old in good health and CMV-seropositive. The sequencing input was PBMCs. CDR3 residues: CAWSQPKYDSGNTIYF. CDR3 nucleotides: TGTGCCTGGAGCCAACCTAAGTACGATTCTGGAAACACCATATATTTT.